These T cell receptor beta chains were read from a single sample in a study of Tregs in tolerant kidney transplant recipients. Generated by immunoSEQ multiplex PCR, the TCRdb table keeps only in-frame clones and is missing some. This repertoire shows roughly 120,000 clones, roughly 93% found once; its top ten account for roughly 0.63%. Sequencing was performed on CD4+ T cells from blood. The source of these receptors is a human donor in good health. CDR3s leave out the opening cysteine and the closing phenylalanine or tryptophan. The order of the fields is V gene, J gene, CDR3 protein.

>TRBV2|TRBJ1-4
ASRILGGGEKLF
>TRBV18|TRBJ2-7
ASSPQGFSYEQY
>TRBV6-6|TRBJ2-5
ASSYSGSETQY
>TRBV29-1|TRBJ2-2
SVWTGGLNTGELF
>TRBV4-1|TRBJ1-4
ASSPDRGGLGEKLF
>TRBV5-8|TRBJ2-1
ASSLYQGPGADEQF
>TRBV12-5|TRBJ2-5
ASGLVLSGRDQETQY
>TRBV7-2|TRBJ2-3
ASSLDKGTDTQY
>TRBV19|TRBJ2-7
ASSIGGGPYEQY
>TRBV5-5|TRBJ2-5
ASSIKDRLIQETQY
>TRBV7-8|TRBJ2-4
ASSKGRDRDNIQY
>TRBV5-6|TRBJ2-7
ASTPSGGNEQY
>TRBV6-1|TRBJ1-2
ATTWGDSDGYT
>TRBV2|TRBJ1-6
ASSVSGGGNSPLH
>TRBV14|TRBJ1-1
ASSPHRGGTEAF
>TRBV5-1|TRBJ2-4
ASSLVQGPEFQY
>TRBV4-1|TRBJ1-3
ASSQVNSGNTIY
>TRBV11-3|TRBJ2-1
ASSLGQGPRDEQF
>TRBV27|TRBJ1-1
ASSPRQGNTEAF
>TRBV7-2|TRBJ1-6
ASSFVNSPLH
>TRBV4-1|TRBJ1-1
ASSFQRGATNTEAF
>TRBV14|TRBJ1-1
ASSQGTRNTEAF
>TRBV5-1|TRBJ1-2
ASSPATGENYGYT
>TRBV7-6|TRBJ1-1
ASSLARGTEAF